Listed here is a single T cell receptor beta chain. The data stem from a study of blood T cell repertoires in COVID-19. In the study overall: Samples representing acute and convalescent COVID-19 were sourced from the United States, Italy and Spain. The cDNA or gDNA used as material had been derived from T cells, B-cell-depleted T cells, or PBMCs.

Under the authors' procedure: Estimation of nucleated cell counts relied on the amplification of reference gene primers. The repertoire was sequenced with immunoSEQ multiplex PCR; TCRdb's copy has only in-frame clones and lacks some. Clone size and the V and J calls come from that table; the DNA yielded D and trimming. The sample records 300,000 to 350,000 clones, about nine tenths being singletons. Which cohort a participant joined came from the clinical history participants gave. The CDR3 extends over 14 amino acids. The V gene lost 1 base and the J gene lost 5 bases, with 11 bases spanning the gap. CDR1 MGHDK and CDR2 SYGVNS come from the germline V gene.

Sequencing was carried out using PBMCs or T cells enriched from blood (not recorded which). The chain carries TRBV25-1 and TRBJ1-2; D not certain. The TCR originated in a woman in her twenties or thirties who had been exposed to COVID-19. The CDR3 is CASSESSGPYGYTF. DNA for the CDR3: TGTGCCAGCAGTGAATCCTCCGGTCCGTATGGCTACACCTTC.